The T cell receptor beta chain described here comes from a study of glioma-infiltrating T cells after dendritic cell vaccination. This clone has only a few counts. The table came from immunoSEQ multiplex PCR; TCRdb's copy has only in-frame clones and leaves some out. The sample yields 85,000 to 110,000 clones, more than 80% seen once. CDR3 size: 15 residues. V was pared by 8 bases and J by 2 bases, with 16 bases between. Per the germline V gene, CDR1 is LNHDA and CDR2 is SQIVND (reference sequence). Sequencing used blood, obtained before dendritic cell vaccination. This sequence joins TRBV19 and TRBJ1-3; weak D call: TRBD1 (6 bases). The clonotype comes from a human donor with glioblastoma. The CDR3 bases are TGTGCCAGTGGGGGGGCAGCTACCACTGGAAACACCATATATTTT. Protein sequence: CASGGAATTGNTIYF.